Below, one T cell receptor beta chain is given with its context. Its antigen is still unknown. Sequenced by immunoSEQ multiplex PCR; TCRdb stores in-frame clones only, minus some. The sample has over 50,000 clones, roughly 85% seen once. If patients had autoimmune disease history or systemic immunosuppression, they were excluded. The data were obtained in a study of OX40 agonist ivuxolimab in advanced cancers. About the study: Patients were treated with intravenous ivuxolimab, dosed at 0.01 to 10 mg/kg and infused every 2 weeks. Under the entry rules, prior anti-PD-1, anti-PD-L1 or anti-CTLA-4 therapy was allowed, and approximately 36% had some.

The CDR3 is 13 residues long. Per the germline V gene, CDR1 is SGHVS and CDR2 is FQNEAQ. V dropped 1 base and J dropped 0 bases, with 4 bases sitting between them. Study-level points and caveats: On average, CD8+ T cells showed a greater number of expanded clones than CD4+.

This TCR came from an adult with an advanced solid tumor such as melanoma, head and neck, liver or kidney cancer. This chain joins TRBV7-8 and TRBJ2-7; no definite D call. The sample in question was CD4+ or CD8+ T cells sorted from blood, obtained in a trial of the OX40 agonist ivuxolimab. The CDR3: CASSLDRSYEQYF. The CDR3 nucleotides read TGTGCCAGCAGCTTAGACCGCTCCTACGAGCAGTACTTC.